The next 11 T cell receptor beta chains were all read from a single sample in a study of blood T cell repertoires in COVID-19. Sequencing was performed with immunoSEQ multiplex PCR; in TCRdb, only in-frame clones are kept and a portion is missing. The table lists 200,000 to 250,000 clones, approximately 90% of them singletons. The sequenced material came from peripheral blood. All receptors derive from a woman aged 18-29 years who had recovered from COVID-19.

This clone was seen only once. This sequence joins TRBV4-3 and TRBJ1-3; 9 positions match TRBD1. This CDR3 contains 20 residues. V gave up 6 bases and J gave up 0 bases; unmatched junction bases: 18. Per the germline V gene, CDR1 is LGHNA and CDR2 is YSLEER. The CDR3 bases are TGCGCCAGCAGGTCCCTCTACGGGACAGGGAGAGCCTTCTCTGGAAACACCATATATTTT. It codes for CASRSLYGTGRAFSGNTIYF.

In its sample, this clone was seen a few times. This chain joins TRBV5-1 and TRBJ2-2; D may be TRBD1 (6 bases). The germline CDR1 and CDR2 sequences are SGHRS and YFSETQ. V was shortened by 4 bases and J by 2 bases, with 12 bases between the two germline ends. The CDR3 covers 15 residues. DNA for the CDR3: TGCGCCAGCAGCCTGCGGACAGTTAACACCGGGGAGCTGTTTTTT. This encodes CASSLRTVNTGELFF.

The V and J genes are TRBV29-1 and TRBJ2-1; D not certain. V lost 2 bases and J 4 bases, leaving 9 bases between the germline ends. The germline CDR1 and CDR2 sequences are SQVTM and ANQGSEA. The CDR3 spans 13 residues. The CDR3 loop reads CSVEWHSYNEQFF. CDR3 DNA sequence: TGCAGCGTTGAATGGCACAGTTACAATGAGCAGTTCTTC.

The CDR3 DNA sequence: TGTGCCAGCTCACCGGGGACTAGCGGGAGGGCAACGGCGGCCACGCAGTATTTT. It is translated as CASSPGTSGRATAATQYF. The chain employs TRBV18 and TRBJ2-3; 16 bases align to TRBD2. V shed 3 bases and J 9 bases; nucleotides not matched to a gene: 12. This CDR3 has 18 amino acids. Germline V gene lookup returns CDR1 KGHSH and CDR2 LQKENI. Filled out from reference TRBV18 and TRBJ2-3, the complete variable domain reads NAGVMQNPRHLVRRRGQEARLRCSPMKGHSHVYWYRQLPEEGLKFMVYLQKENIIDESGMPKERFSAEFPKEGPSILRIQQVVRGDSAAYFCASSPGTSGRATAATQYFGPGTRLTVL.

This chain joins TRBV15 and TRBJ1-5, with D possibly TRBD1 on 6 matching bases. This CDR3 comprises 15 residues. The germline V gene has CDR1 LNHNV and CDR2 YYDKDF (reference sequence). Trimming pared 0 bases from V and 6 bases from J, leaving 12 bases between. In DNA form, the CDR3 reads TGTGCCACCAGCAGAGATGGGACAAGAACTCAGCCCCAGCATTTT. Protein sequence: CATSRDGTRTQPQHF.

The chain employs TRBV30 and TRBJ2-1; 9 bases are shared with TRBD1. Germline V gives CDR1 GTSNPN, CDR2 SVGIG (reference sequence). This CDR3 spans 16 amino acids. After removal of 7 bases from V and 7 bases from J, the junction contained 17 bases not matched to a gene. The CDR3 loop is CALQGAQRKVGNEQFF. CDR3 coding DNA: TGTGCCTTACAGGGGGCTCAGCGGAAGGTGGGTAATGAGCAGTTCTTC.

V is TRBV19 and J is TRBJ2-3, with TRBD2 identical over 11 bases. The germline gives CDR1 LNHDA, CDR2 SQIVND (reference sequence). This CDR3 spans 14 amino acids. Trimming cost V 7 bases and J 1 base; bases outside gene matches: 1. The CDR3 DNA is TGTGCCAGTAAACTAGCGGGAGGCACAGATACGCAGTATTTT. Its translation is CASKLAGGTDTQYF.

V is TRBV3-1 (or the pseudogene TRBV3-2) and J is TRBJ2-2; 8 bases map to TRBD2. The CDR3 runs to 16 residues. CDR1 and CDR2 from the germline V gene are LGHDT and YNNKEL (reference sequence). V was pared by 5 bases and J by 0 bases, with 5 bases of the junction left unmatched. DNA of the CDR3: TGTGCCAGCAGCTCCCGCGGGAGGACGAACACCGGGGAGCTGTTTTTT. Translated: CASSSRGRTNTGELFF.

V gene TRBV19 combines with J gene TRBJ2-4, with D tentatively TRBD2 (5 bases). The CDR3 is made up of 14 amino acids. V lost 3 bases to trimming and J lost 5 bases, with 11 bases between them. CDR1 LNHDA and CDR2 SQIVND come from the germline V gene (reference sequence). The CDR3 region has the DNA TGTGCCAGTAGTATCCCTAGCAGCCAAAACATTCAGTACTTC. This translates into CASSIPSSQNIQYF. Looking up the rest from reference TRBV19 and TRBJ2-4 gives the full variable domain: DGGITQSPKYLFRKEGQNVTLSCEQNLNHDAMYWYRQDPGQGLRLIYYSQIVNDFQKGDIAEGYSVSREKKESFPLTVTSAQKNPTAFYLCASSIPSSQNIQYFGAGTRLSVL.

V is TRBV6-2 or TRBV6-3 and J is TRBJ2-3, with 11 bases identical to TRBD2. In germline, CDR1 is MNHEY, CDR2 SVGEGT. CDR3 length: 20 residues. J was trimmed by 0 bases and V by 2 bases; bases with no gene match: 13. In nucleotides, the CDR3 is TGTGCCAGCAGTTACGTCCTAGCGGGAGGAGCGAGTTCTAGCACAGATACGCAGTATTTT. Its translation is CASSYVLAGGASSSTDTQYF.

The CDR3 is CASSQGRDTGELFF. In DNA form, the CDR3 reads TGTGCCAGTAGCCAGGGTCGCGACACCGGGGAGCTGTTTTTT. The chain has TRBV19 and TRBJ2-2; a weak D match, TRBD1 (5 bases). The V gene's germline CDR1 is LNHDA and CDR2 SQIVND (reference sequence). Trimming pared 6 bases from V and 3 bases from J, leaving 11 bases between. There are 14 residues in the CDR3.